A selection of T cell receptor beta chains follows, all from one sample in a study of shared clonotypes between healthy human individuals. Clones were sequenced by immunoSEQ multiplex PCR, and TCRdb holds only the in-frame ones, with some missing. The sample yields approximately 720,000 clones, under 95% seen once. The sequenced sample was naive CD8+ T cells sorted from blood. Every receptor here comes from a young man in good health. Both conserved end residues are part of each CDR3. Each record gives: D gene, V gene, J gene, CDR3 protein. A D gene is named only where the DNA matches it firmly.

>NA|TRBV5-1|TRBJ2-7
CASSLGQGSYEQYF
>NA|TRBV7-9|TRBJ1-2
CASSLAPGGYTF
>NA|TRBV19|TRBJ2-7
CASSPGGRPYEQYF
>TRBD2|TRBV4-3|TRBJ2-7
CASSQDSSSGYEQYF
>NA|TRBV4-1|TRBJ2-1
CASSQVRYNEQFF
>NA|TRBV4-1|TRBJ2-7
CASSQVDRSYEQYF
>TRBD1|TRBV29-1|TRBJ2-7
CSGGQGNEQYF
>NA|TRBV27|TRBJ2-2
CASSTRVAGPNRELFF
>NA|TRBV7-6|TRBJ2-1
CASSLGVANEQFF
>TRBD2|TRBV19|TRBJ2-1
CASSMGTSAYNEQFF
>TRBD2|TRBV27|TRBJ2-1
CASRTSGLNEQFF
>NA|TRBV28|TRBJ2-2
CASSFIGVTGELFF
>TRBD1|TRBV5-4|TRBJ2-7
CASSTQGVAYEQYF
>NA|TRBV6-4|TRBJ1-1
CASSPGDGTEAFF
>NA|TRBV13|TRBJ2-7
CASSLVGPYEQYF
>TRBD1|TRBV6-5|TRBJ2-7
CASSSWQGDYEQYF
>TRBD2|TRBV4-2|TRBJ2-7
CASSQVDSTSGRGDEQYF
>TRBD1|TRBV7-8|TRBJ2-2
CASSLPRTGTLFNTGELFF
>NA|TRBV14|TRBJ2-7
CASSRRRGDSLLRQYF
>TRBD2|TRBV27|TRBJ2-7
CASSPLGGRILYEQYF
>NA|TRBV7-9|TRBJ2-2
CASSFANTGELFF
>TRBD2|TRBV6-4|TRBJ2-1
CASSEASGSYNEQFF
>TRBD1|TRBV28|TRBJ2-1
CASSAGGSYNEQFF
>NA|TRBV27|TRBJ1-3
CASSLSPGAGNTIYF
>NA|TRBV27|TRBJ2-7
CASSLSESSYEQYF
>NA|TRBV27|TRBJ2-3
CASRQSSTGWLAGTDTQYF
>TRBD1|TRBV19|TRBJ2-7
CASSITGGYDEQYF
>TRBD1|TRBV27|TRBJ2-3
CASSLWFPGQGATDTQYF
>TRBD2|TRBV4-3|TRBJ2-7
CASSSDGGYEQYF
>TRBD1|TRBV27|TRBJ1-2
CASSYRGDYGYTF
>NA|TRBV19|TRBJ1-1
CATPREAFF
>NA|TRBV7-9|TRBJ2-3
CASSNTDTQYF
>NA|TRBV13|TRBJ2-1
CASSFQDNEQFF
>NA|TRBV7-9|TRBJ2-7
CASSSNRDLGYEQYF
>NA|TRBV7-2|TRBJ2-7
CASSFLGPTYEQYF
>NA|TRBV5-1|TRBJ2-7
CASSLAPQGEQYF
>NA|TRBV6-4|TRBJ2-7
CASSDSPGSHEQYF
>TRBD2|TRBV5-8|TRBJ2-7
CASSIPGLAVEEYF
>NA|TRBV18|TRBJ2-7
CASSPDNYHPLEQYF
>TRBD1|TRBV28|TRBJ1-5
CASSYDRAGNQPQHF
>NA|TRBV6-6|TRBJ1-3
CASSYSRDRYRNTIYF
>NA|TRBV7-9|TRBJ2-3
CASSFLADNTDTQYF
>NA|TRBV28|TRBJ2-7
CASRPHTGFYEQYF
>TRBD2|TRBV27|TRBJ2-3
CASSFAGRALTDTQYF
>TRBD2|TRBV9|TRBJ2-5
CASSVGGSGSRETQYF
>TRBD1|TRBV9|TRBJ2-1
CASSVAPGGEQFF
>NA|TRBV5-1|TRBJ2-7
CASSLDVGGEQHF
>NA|TRBV10-3|TRBJ2-5
CAIMGAEQETQYF
>TRBD2|TRBV27|TRBJ2-1
CASSQGTSVYNEQFF
>TRBD1|TRBV4-1|TRBJ2-7
CASSPGQGASEQYF
>NA|TRBV28|TRBJ2-5
CASSLRGRETQYF
>NA|TRBV5-6|TRBJ2-3
CASSLEVDTQYF
>NA|TRBV7-9|TRBJ2-7
CASSSAVSSYEQYF
>NA|TRBV9|TRBJ1-5
CASSVGFGNQPQHF
>TRBD2|TRBV7-3|TRBJ2-1
CASSPWTSGGSSYNEQFF
>NA|TRBV7-9|TRBJ2-6
CASSSPSSSSGANVLTF
>TRBD2|TRBV2|TRBJ2-1
CASSEPLPGLAEYNEQFF
>NA|TRBV4-1|TRBJ1-5
CASSQDGVQGQSNQPQHF